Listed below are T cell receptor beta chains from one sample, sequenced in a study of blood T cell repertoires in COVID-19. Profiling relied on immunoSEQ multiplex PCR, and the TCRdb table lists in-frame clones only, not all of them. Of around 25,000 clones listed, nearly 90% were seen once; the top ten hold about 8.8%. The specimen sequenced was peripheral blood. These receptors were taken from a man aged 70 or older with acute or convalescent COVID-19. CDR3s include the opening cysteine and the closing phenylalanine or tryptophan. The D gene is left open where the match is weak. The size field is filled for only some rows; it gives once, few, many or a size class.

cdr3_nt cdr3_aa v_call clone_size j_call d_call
TGCGCCAGCAGCTTTAGCCGCGACGAGCAGTACTTC CASSFSRDEQYF TRBV5-1 once TRBJ2-7 -
TGTGCCAGTAGTAAGGGGCCGAACACTGAAGCTTTCTTT CASSKGPNTEAFF TRBV19 - TRBJ1-1 -
TGTGCCAGCAGCTTTGGACTAGCGGGAGTCGGCCAGTACGAGCAGTACTTC CASSFGLAGVGQYEQYF TRBV7-8 - TRBJ2-7 TRBD2
TGTGCCACTGGGTTGGGGGGGGCCGCAGATACGCAGTATTTT CATGLGGAADTQYF TRBV2 - TRBJ2-3 -
TGTGCCAGCAGCTTAGCAACTAGCAGGAGCTCCTACGAGCAGTACTTC CASSLATSRSSYEQYF TRBV11-2 - TRBJ2-7 -
TGCGCCAGCAGCTTGGCGGACTTGGGGGACTTCTGGGACCCTTACTATGGCTACACCTTC CASSLADLGDFWDPYYGYTF TRBV5-1 - TRBJ1-2 -
TGTGCCAGTAGTATGGTAGCGGGAGGAGAGACCCAGTACTTC CASSMVAGGETQYF TRBV19 once TRBJ2-5 TRBD2
TGTGCCAGCAGGATGGGACAGGGCCACGGCTACACCTTC CASRMGQGHGYTF TRBV2 - TRBJ1-2 TRBD1
TGTGCCAGCTCCGGGACAGGGAACTATGGCTACACCTTC CASSGTGNYGYTF TRBV14 - TRBJ1-2 TRBD1
TGTGCCAGCAGCTGGGCCGGGACAGGGTCTAACGAGCAGTACTTC CASSWAGTGSNEQYF TRBV7-9 - TRBJ2-7 TRBD1
TGTGCCAGCAGCTCAGAAGCTTTCTTT CASSSEAFF TRBV11-2 - TRBJ1-1 -
TGTGCCAGCAGCGTTGCCCAAGCGGTAGGAGAGCAGTACTTC CASSVAQAVGEQYF TRBV9 - TRBJ2-7 -
TGTGCCAGCAGCTTGGCAGGGGGGAATTCACCCCTCCACTTT CASSLAGGNSPLHF TRBV5-6 - TRBJ1-6 TRBD1
TGTGCCAGCAGGCTGACAGGGGGCTTGTTTGTAGGGGCCAACGTCCTGACTTTC CASRLTGGLFVGANVLTF TRBV7-8 - TRBJ2-6 TRBD1
TGTGCCAGCACCAAATACGGGCAGCCCCAGCATTTT CASTKYGQPQHF TRBV11-3 - TRBJ1-5 -
TGTGCCAGCAGCTTTGCGGGGAGCAATCAGCCCCAGCATTTT CASSFAGSNQPQHF TRBV5-4 - TRBJ1-5 -
TGCGCCAGCAGCTCTCAGGAGACCCAGTACTTC CASSSQETQYF TRBV5-1 - TRBJ2-5 -
TGTGCCAGCAGTTCCCCCACAAACTATGGCTACACCTTC CASSSPTNYGYTF TRBV6-6 once TRBJ1-2 -
TGTGCCAGCAGCAGGGAGGGAAATCTCCTCATCGTTCCCTTC CASSREGNLLIVPF TRBV21-1 - TRBJ2-7 -
TGTGCCAGCAGGTCTACAGACAGCCGGTTAAGCTACACCTTC CASRSTDSRLSYTF TRBV28 - TRBJ1-2 -
TGTGCCAGCATGACAAGCAATCAGCCCCAGCATTTT CASMTSNQPQHF TRBV6-6 - TRBJ1-5 -
TGTGCCAGTAGTATCCTGTCAGAAAAAGATACGCAGTATTTT CASSILSEKDTQYF TRBV19 once TRBJ2-3 -
TGTGCCAGCAGTGATTCATTGAGACAGGGGCGGCACGAGCAGTACTTC CASSDSLRQGRHEQYF TRBV2 - TRBJ2-7 TRBD1
TGTGCCAGCAGCGTAGAACCCTCGGGCGAGCAGTACTTC CASSVEPSGEQYF TRBV9 - TRBJ2-7 -
TGCGCCAGCAGCTTGGGTACTAGCGGGACAGATACGCAGTATTTT CASSLGTSGTDTQYF TRBV5-1 - TRBJ2-3 TRBD2
TGTGCCAGCAGTGCCTCCGATCCGGGACAGGGGAAGTTTCGCACAGATACGCAGTATTTT CASSASDPGQGKFRTDTQYF TRBV6-1 - TRBJ2-3 TRBD1
TGTGCCAGCAGTTTATTTGGGACAGGTAATGTACACGAGCAGTACTTC CASSLFGTGNVHEQYF TRBV28 - TRBJ2-7 TRBD1
TGTGCCAGCAGCTTAAGGAGCTCCGCGGGAGGTCTCCAAGAGACCCAGTACTTC CASSLRSSAGGLQETQYF TRBV7-9 large TRBJ2-5 TRBD2
TGTGCCACCAGTGAAGGGGGACAGAACACTGAAGCTTTCTTT CATSEGGQNTEAFF TRBV24-1 - TRBJ1-1 -
TGCGCCAGCAGCCCCACGGTGGCGGGAACCTACGAGCAGTACTTC CASSPTVAGTYEQYF TRBV5-1 - TRBJ2-7 -
TGCGCCAGCAGCCAAGATCCGGGGAGCTTCTCCTACGAGCAGTACTTC CASSQDPGSFSYEQYF TRBV4-1 few TRBJ2-7 -
TGCGCCAGCAGCCAAGTGGCGGGAGGGCCTCACAATGAGCAGTTCTTC CASSQVAGGPHNEQFF TRBV4-1 - TRBJ2-1 TRBD2
TGCGCCAGCAGCTTGGGACAGGGATATAACACCGGGGAGCTGTTTTTT CASSLGQGYNTGELFF TRBV5-1 - TRBJ2-2 TRBD1
TGTGCCAGCAGCGTGACAGCGGGAGATGGTACGCAGTATTTT CASSVTAGDGTQYF TRBV9 - TRBJ2-3 TRBD2
TGTGCCAGCAGCAATAACTATGGCTACACCTTC CASSNNYGYTF TRBV28 - TRBJ1-2 -
TGTGCCACCAGCCCGCAAGCGGGACAGGGTATTCTAGCGGGCACCGGGGAGCTGTTTTTT CATSPQAGQGILAGTGELFF TRBV24-1 - TRBJ2-2 -
TGTGCCAGCAGCTACGATTTTCTAGCGGGAGGGACCGAGCAGTACTTC CASSYDFLAGGTEQYF TRBV3-1/TRBV3-2 - TRBJ2-7 TRBD2
TGTGCCAGCAGCTTTGGGCGGGGTCGGGAAAAACTGTTTTTT CASSFGRGREKLFF TRBV5-5 - TRBJ1-4 -
TGTGCCAGTAGTATAGCAGGGGGCGCGTATGGCTACACCTTC CASSIAGGAYGYTF TRBV19 - TRBJ1-2 TRBD1
TGTGCCAGCAGCCGAGATACGCGGGAGCAGTACTTC CASSRDTREQYF TRBV28 - TRBJ2-7 -
TGTGCCAGCAGCGCGGGGACAGCGAACACCGGGGAGCTGTTTTTT CASSAGTANTGELFF TRBV6-6 once TRBJ2-2 -
TGTGCCAGCAACTCGGGAGTATCCTACGAGCAGTACTTC CASNSGVSYEQYF TRBV12-3/TRBV12-4 - TRBJ2-7 -
TGCAGCGTTGGACAAGAGAACACTGAAGCTTTCTTT CSVGQENTEAFF TRBV29-1 - TRBJ1-1 -
TGTGCCAGCAGTGTCCCCTTAGTTAGGGAGGGCACAGATACGCAGTATTTT CASSVPLVREGTDTQYF TRBV2 - TRBJ2-3 -
TGCAGTGCTAGTAGACAGGGGGCGGCCTATGGCTACACCTTC CSASRQGAAYGYTF TRBV20-1 - TRBJ1-2 TRBD1
TGTGCCACCACCGAGCCCACTAGCGGAAACTCCTACGAGCAGTACTTC CATTEPTSGNSYEQYF TRBV28 once TRBJ2-7 TRBD2
TGTGCCAGCAGTCGACTAGCGGGATACAATGAGCAGTTCTTC CASSRLAGYNEQFF TRBV28 - TRBJ2-1 TRBD2
TGTGCCAGCACCCCTAGGGCTAGCGGGAACCACGAGCAGTACTTC CASTPRASGNHEQYF TRBV11-2 - TRBJ2-7 TRBD2
TGTGCTAGTGGTTTGGGACAGGGAATATTCAATGAGCAGTTCTTC CASGLGQGIFNEQFF TRBV12-5 - TRBJ2-1 TRBD1
TGTGCCAGCAGCCCCGGGACTAGCGGGGGTTGGGGGGAGACCCAGTACTTC CASSPGTSGGWGETQYF TRBV11-2 - TRBJ2-5 TRBD2
TGTGCCAGCAGCGTTGGGGGGACTAGTCAAGATACGCAGTATTTT CASSVGGTSQDTQYF TRBV9 - TRBJ2-3 TRBD2
TGTGCCAGCAGCGTATCAACAACAGGGGGCCTCTATGGCTACACCTTC CASSVSTTGGLYGYTF TRBV13 - TRBJ1-2 TRBD1